A selection of T cell receptor beta chains follows, all from one sample in a study of blood T cells in healthy people across ages. Each CDR3 protein gets one entry after TCRdb re-called the 5' RACE reads with MiXCR. The data show about 1,400,000 distinct CDR3 sequences, around 42% seen once. Sequencing used blood. All receptors come from a woman aged 18-29 years in good health. The conserved cysteine and the conserved F or W are not part of the CDR3 here.

J gene,V gene,CDR3 protein
TRBJ1-2,TRBV21-1,ASSAGRLGYT
TRBJ1-5,TRBV19,ATKTGGDQPQH
-,TRBV4-1,ASSQELSGGNLRGKETQF
TRBJ2-1,TRBV3-1,ASSPGLAESSYNEQF
TRBJ2-5,TRBV12-3/TRBV12-4,ASSSLVEDGETQY
TRBJ2-7,TRBV7-9,ASSLGPGYEQY
TRBJ2-7,TRBV28,ASTPALAGTYEQY
TRBJ2-3,TRBV20-1,SATWGRGVPRTDTQY
TRBJ2-3,TRBV3-1,ASSLLAGVRTDTQY
TRBJ1-2,TRBV29-1,SVEQGGWGYT
TRBJ1-1,TRBV6-1,ASSELRQGTEAF
TRBJ2-3,TRBV4-1,ASSQGGEAQY
-,TRBV28,ASSDLQGYEQY
TRBJ2-1,TRBV29-1,STRQGGGYNEQF
TRBJ2-3,TRBV29-1,SRSSGTDTQY
TRBJ2-2,TRBV15,ATSRGRDTGELF
TRBJ2-2,TRBV4-1,ASRPSFLVLRAGELF
TRBJ2-1,TRBV4-1,ASSQIYRGSGNEQF
TRBJ2-3,TRBV27,ASSFYGDTQY
TRBJ2-1,TRBV18,ASSPVTSGRPNNEQF
TRBJ2-1,TRBV3-1,ASSRLAGLSYNGQF
TRBJ2-3,TRBV20-1,SARDLRSEDTQY
TRBJ1-2,TRBV20-1,SARVASGQGEIT
TRBJ2-1,TRBV19,ASSPGGLAGGTSSYNEQF
TRBJ1-2,TRBV12-3/TRBV12-4,ASTNGGSPNYGYT
TRBJ2-1,TRBV27,ASSLSFGDILNEQF
TRBJ2-3,TRBV12-3/TRBV12-4,ASSPGGRGTDTQY
TRBJ2-1,TRBV3-1,ASRTSGSANEQF
TRBJ2-7,TRBV5-1,ASSLMTTLGEQY
TRBJ1-2,TRBV5-1,ASSLSPSNYGYT
TRBJ2-3,TRBV20-1,SGAGVFTDTQY
TRBJ2-7,TRBV29-1,SAKDTSSYEQY
TRBJ2-2,TRBV7-9,ASIHPGAGDLSTGELF
TRBJ2-4,TRBV20-1,SAREASDKNIQY
TRBJ1-1,TRBV9,ASSVYENTEAF
TRBJ2-1,TRBV18,ASSPPATNNEQF
TRBJ2-3,TRBV5-1,ASRPRLAGEGTQY
TRBJ1-3,TRBV4-1,ASSQDQGGRGNTIY
TRBJ1-5,TRBV6-1,ASSVVSGYQPQH
TRBJ1-5,TRBV24-1,ATSEWGRRGFGNQPQH
TRBJ2-3,TRBV9,ASSVDWGDTQY
TRBJ2-7,TRBV5-1,ASSFSGTHSYEQY
TRBJ2-3,TRBV7-9,AGGRSTDTQY
TRBJ2-7,TRBV20-1,SAPPSSWNEQY